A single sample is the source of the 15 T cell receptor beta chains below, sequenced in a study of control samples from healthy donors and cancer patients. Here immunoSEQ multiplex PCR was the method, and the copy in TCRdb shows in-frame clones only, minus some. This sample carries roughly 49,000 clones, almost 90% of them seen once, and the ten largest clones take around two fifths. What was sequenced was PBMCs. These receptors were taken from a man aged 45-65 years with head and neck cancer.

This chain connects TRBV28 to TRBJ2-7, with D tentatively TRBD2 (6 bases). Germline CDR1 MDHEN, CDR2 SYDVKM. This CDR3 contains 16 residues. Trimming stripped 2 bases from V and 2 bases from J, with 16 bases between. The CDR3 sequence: CASSLGGSRLAYEQYF. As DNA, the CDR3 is TGTGCCAGCAGTTTAGGGGGGTCGAGACTAGCCTACGAGCAGTACTTC.

The chain's CDR3 is CASSLDTLGETQYF. In nucleotides, the CDR3 is TGCGCCAGCAGCCTGGACACCCTGGGGGAGACCCAGTACTTC. This chain uses TRBV5-1 with TRBJ2-5; D may be TRBD1 (5 bases). This CDR3 is 14 amino acids long. Trimming removed 4 bases at V and 5 bases at J, with 15 bases between. CDR1 SGHRS and CDR2 YFSETQ come from the germline V gene.

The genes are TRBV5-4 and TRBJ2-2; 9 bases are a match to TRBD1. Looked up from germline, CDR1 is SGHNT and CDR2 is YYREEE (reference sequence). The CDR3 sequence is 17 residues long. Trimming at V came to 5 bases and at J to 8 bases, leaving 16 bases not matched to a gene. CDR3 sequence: CASSSLSAQGARGELFF. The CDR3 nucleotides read TGTGCCAGCAGTTCCCTCTCGGCACAGGGGGCGAGGGGGGAGCTGTTTTTT.

CDR3 region: CASRGETHYTF. The CDR3 coding sequence is TGTGCCAGTCGCGGGGAGACTCATTACACCTTC. This rearrangement joins TRBV4-2 to TRBJ1-2; D is uncertain. The CDR3 has 11 amino acids. The germline CDR1 and CDR2 sequences are LGHNA and YNFKEQ. V lost 9 bases, J lost 11 bases, and 16 bases lay in between.

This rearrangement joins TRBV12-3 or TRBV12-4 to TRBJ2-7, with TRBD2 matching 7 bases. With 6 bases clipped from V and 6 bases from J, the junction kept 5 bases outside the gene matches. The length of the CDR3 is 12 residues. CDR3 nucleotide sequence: TGTGCCAGCAGCCCGGGGGGTTCCGAGCAGTACTTC. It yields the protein CASSPGGSEQYF.

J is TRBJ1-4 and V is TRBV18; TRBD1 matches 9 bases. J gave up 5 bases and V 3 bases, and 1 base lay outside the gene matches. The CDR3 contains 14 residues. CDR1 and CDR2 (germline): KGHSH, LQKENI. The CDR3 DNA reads TGTGCCAGCTCACCCGGGACAGGGAATGAAAAACTGTTTTTT. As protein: CASSPGTGNEKLFF.

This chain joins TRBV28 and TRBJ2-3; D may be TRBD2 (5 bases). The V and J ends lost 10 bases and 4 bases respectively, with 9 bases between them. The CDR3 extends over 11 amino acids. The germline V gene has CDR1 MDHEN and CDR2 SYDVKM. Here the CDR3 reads CATEGSDTQYF. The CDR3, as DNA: TGTGCCACAGAGGGCTCAGATACGCAGTATTTT.

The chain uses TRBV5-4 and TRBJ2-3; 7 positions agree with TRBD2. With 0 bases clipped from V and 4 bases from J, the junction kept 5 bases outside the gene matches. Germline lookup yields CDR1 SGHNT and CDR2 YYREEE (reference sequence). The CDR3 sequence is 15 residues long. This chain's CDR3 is CASSLEGGPSDTQYF. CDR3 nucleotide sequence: TGTGCCAGCAGCTTGGAGGGAGGGCCATCAGATACGCAGTATTTT.

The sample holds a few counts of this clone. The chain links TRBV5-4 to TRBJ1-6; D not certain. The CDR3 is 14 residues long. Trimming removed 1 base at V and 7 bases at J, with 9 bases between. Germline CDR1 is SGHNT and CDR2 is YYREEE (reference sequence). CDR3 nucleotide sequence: TGTGCCAGCAGCTTGAGAGTCAGCAATTCACCCCTCCACTTT. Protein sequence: CASSLRVSNSPLHF.

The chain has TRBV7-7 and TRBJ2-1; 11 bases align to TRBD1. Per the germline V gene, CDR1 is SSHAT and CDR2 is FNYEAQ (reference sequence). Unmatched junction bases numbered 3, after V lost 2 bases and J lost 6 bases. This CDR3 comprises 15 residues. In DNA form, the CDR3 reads TGTGCCAGCAGCTTAATCGGGACAGGGGGCAATGAGCAGTTCTTC. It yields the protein CASSLIGTGGNEQFF.

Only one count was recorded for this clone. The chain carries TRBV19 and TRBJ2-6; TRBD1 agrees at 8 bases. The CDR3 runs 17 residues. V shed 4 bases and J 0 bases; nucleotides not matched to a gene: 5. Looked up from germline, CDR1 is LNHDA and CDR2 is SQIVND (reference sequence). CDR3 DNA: TGTGCCAGTAGTAGGCAGGGGGCCCTCTCTGGGGCCAACGTCCTGACTTTC. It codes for CASSRQGALSGANVLTF.

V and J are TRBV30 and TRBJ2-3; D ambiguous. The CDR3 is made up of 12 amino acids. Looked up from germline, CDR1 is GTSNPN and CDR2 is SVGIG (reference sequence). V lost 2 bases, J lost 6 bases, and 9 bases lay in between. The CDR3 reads CAWSLVLDTQYF. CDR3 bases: TGTGCCTGGAGTTTGGTTCTCGATACGCAGTATTTT.

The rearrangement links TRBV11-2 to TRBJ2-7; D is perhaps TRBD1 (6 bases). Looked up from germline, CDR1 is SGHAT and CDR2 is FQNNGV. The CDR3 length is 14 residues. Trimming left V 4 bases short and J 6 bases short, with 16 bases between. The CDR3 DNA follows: TGTGCCAGCAGCTCGTTGAGGGGGATCGCCGAGCAGTACTTC. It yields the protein CASSSLRGIAEQYF. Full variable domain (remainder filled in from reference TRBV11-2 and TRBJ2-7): EAGVAQSPRYKIIEKRQSVAFWCNPISGHATLYWYQQILGQGPKLLIQFQNNGVVDDSQLPKDRFSAERLKGVDSTLKIQPAKLEDSAVYLCASSSLRGIAEQYFGPGTRLTVT.

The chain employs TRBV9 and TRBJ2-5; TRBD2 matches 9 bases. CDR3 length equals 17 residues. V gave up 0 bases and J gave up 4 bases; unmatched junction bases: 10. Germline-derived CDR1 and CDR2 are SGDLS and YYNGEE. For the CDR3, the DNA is TGTGCCAGCAGCGTAGGAGGTTTGGGACTAGCAGGAGAGACCCAGTACTTC. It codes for CASSVGGLGLAGETQYF.

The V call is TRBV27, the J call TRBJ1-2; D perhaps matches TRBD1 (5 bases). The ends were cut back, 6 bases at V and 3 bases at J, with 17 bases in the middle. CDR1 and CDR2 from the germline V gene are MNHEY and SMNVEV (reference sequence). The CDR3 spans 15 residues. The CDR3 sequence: CASRAGGTGHYGYTF. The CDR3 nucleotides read TGTGCCAGCAGGGCGGGAGGGACGGGTCACTATGGCTACACCTTC.